The clone carrying this TCR beta chain was observed a few times. Its antigen is not identified. Assay used: immunoSEQ multiplex PCR; TCRdb lists only in-frame clones, some missing. This sample has about 37,000 clones, with 70% to 90% found just once. CDR1 SGHRS and CDR2 YFSETQ come from the germline V gene. This CDR3 comprises 14 residues. V lost 4 bases to trimming and J lost 1 base; unmatched junction nucleotides: 2. These data belong to a study of CD4 T cells in relation to SARS-CoV-2 and coronaviruses. Findings and limits, study-wide: Memory recall responses, not primary responses primed in culture, are what the assay detects.

The clonotype originates from an adult with COVID-19. Sequenced sample: memory CD4+ T cells from PBMCs. The genes are TRBV5-1 and TRBJ1-1; 9 bases line up with TRBD1. The CDR3 bases are TGCGCCAGCAGCAAGGGACAGGGGAACACTGAAGCTTTCTTT. It is translated as CASSKGQGNTEAFF.